The source of this TCR beta chain is a study of T cells in Graves' hyperthyroidism and ophthalmopathy. Study conclusions and caveats: In the blood, most expanded thyroid clonotypes above 0.001 appeared as well.

V shed 6 bases and J shed 7 bases, with 18 bases lying between them. CDR3 length: 14 amino acids. Germline V gene lookup returns CDR1 SQVTM and CDR2 ANQGSEA. Researchers amplified the TCR beta CDR3 regions from RNA transcripts. RT-PCR in the first round (using the HTBI primer set) targeted the TCR CDR3. MiXCR, applied by TCRdb to the multiplex PCR reads, yields one record per CDR3 protein. The profile shows fewer than 800,000 distinct CDR3 sequences, roughly 17% of them singletons. This clonotype was found a few times. Antigen: not known. The TCR sequence derives from a young man with Graves' hyperthyroidism. Sequencing was carried out using blood. V gene TRBV29-1 combines with J gene TRBJ2-2; D may be TRBD1 or TRBD2 (5 bases each). This CDR3 is CSVSRGIRGGELFF. In DNA, the CDR3 is TGCAGCGTCTCGAGGGGTATTCGGGGCGGGGAGCTGTTTTTT.